Sequencing of this T cell receptor beta chain was carried out in a study of CD8 T cells in ankylosing spondylitis. Study-level findings and limits: Disease-linked clones were found to be CD8+ and relatively rare in peripheral blood. A motif of eight highly homologous TCR beta variants was seen as apparently characteristic of ankylosing spondylitis blood.

In this sample, this clonotype turned up many times. Its target is not known. The V gene's germline CDR1 is DFQATT and CDR2 SNEGSKA (reference sequence). J lost 5 bases, V lost 1 base, and 4 bases had no gene match. The CDR3 spans 14 residues. In making TCR beta libraries, quantitative 5'-RACE with molecular barcodes was used. TCRdb passed the 5' RACE reads through MiXCR, listing each CDR3 protein once. The data show about 240,000 distinct CDR3 sequences, 8.6% seen once. Sequenced: blood, either unsorted or a sorted T cell fraction (not recorded which). The chain joins TRBV20-1 to TRBJ1-4; TRBD1 agrees at 7 bases. This receptor was obtained from a male donor with ankylosing spondylitis or in good health (not recorded which). The CDR3 bases are TGCAGTGCTAGAGGCCGGGACAGCAATGAAAAACTGTTTTTT. It is translated as CSARGRDSNEKLFF.